The 26 T cell receptor beta chains below were found in one sample sequenced in a study of T cell changes during pregnancy in multiple sclerosis. Produced via immunoSEQ multiplex PCR; TCRdb's table is partial and in-frame only. The table includes 20,000 to 25,000 clones, around 85% detected once. The sequenced sample was CD8+ T cells from peripheral blood mononuclear cells, obtained in the first trimester of pregnancy. Receptor source: a female donor in good health, enrolled as a control in a pregnancy study.

The CDR3 region has the DNA TGTGCCAGCACTCCTGGGACAGACTTTAACTATGGCTACACCTTC. Residues: CASTPGTDFNYGYTF. This sequence joins TRBV2 and TRBJ1-2; TRBD1 matches at 7 bases. The length of the CDR3 is 15 residues. The ends lost 7 bases at V and 1 base at J; junction bases unmatched: 9. Germline assignment: CDR1 SNHLY and CDR2 FYNNEI.

The chain combines TRBV27 with TRBJ2-1; tentative D call: TRBD2 (5 bases). Germline loops: CDR1 MNHEY, CDR2 SMNVEV (reference sequence). This CDR3 is 15 amino acids long. The V and J ends lost 5 bases and 2 bases respectively, with 13 bases between them. CDR3 bases: TGTGCCAGCAGTACCCGGAGGAACCCCTACAATGAGCAGTTCTTC. This codes for CASSTRRNPYNEQFF.

This clone was picked up one time. The V gene is TRBV7-9, the J gene TRBJ1-1; TRBD1 agrees at 9 bases. Unmatched junction bases numbered 6, after V lost 6 bases and J lost 4 bases. The length of the CDR3 is 14 residues. From germline, CDR1 is SEHNR and CDR2 FQNEAQ (reference sequence). CDR3 protein: CASSSGQGSTEAFF. DNA of the CDR3: TGTGCCAGCAGTTCCGGACAGGGGAGCACTGAAGCTTTCTTT.

The chain employs TRBV7-8 and TRBJ2-1, with 7 bases identical to TRBD2. The V gene's germline CDR1 is SGHVS and CDR2 FQNEAQ. V was clipped by 6 bases and J by 6 bases; unmatched bases: 8. The CDR3 consists of 14 residues. The CDR3 DNA follows: TGTGCCAGCAGTCTGGGTGGGGGGGGCAATGAGCAGTTCTTC. This translates into CASSLGGGGNEQFF.

This clone was seen only once. V usage is TRBV6-4 and J usage is TRBJ1-6, with 11 bases identical to TRBD1. Germline V CDR1 and CDR2: MRHNA, SNTAGT. CDR3 length: 15 residues. The ends lost 4 bases at V and 8 bases at J; junction bases unmatched: 4. The CDR3 spells CASSAGQGAYSPLHF. CDR3 DNA: TGTGCCAGCAGTGCCGGACAGGGGGCATATTCACCCCTCCACTTT.

The J gene is TRBJ2-2, the V gene TRBV6-4, with 9 nucleotides matching TRBD1. This CDR3 has 14 residues. The junction had 4 bases not matched to a gene; V was cut back by 5 bases and J by 6 bases. Per the germline V gene, CDR1 is MRHNA and CDR2 is SNTAGT. CDR3 nucleotide sequence: TGTGCCAGCAGTCCCGGGACAGGGTCCGGGGAGCTGTTTTTT. This codes for CASSPGTGSGELFF.

The chain combines TRBV7-9 with TRBJ1-2, with TRBD1 as a possible D gene (5 bases). Germline V gene data show CDR1 as SEHNR and CDR2 as FQNEAQ (reference sequence). Trimming removed 5 bases at V and 7 bases at J, with 29 bases between. The CDR3 spans 18 residues. In nucleotides, the CDR3 is TGTGCCAGCAGCCCCCCTCGAACGGCTCCAGAACTAACAGGTGGCTACACCTTC. This codes for CASSPPRTAPELTGGYTF.

The chain employs TRBV5-6 and TRBJ2-7; 8 bases fit TRBD2. The germline CDR1 and CDR2 sequences are SGHDT and YYEEEE. The V segment lost 4 bases and the J segment 4 bases; nucleotides outside the gene matches: 7. This CDR3 spans 14 amino acids. The DNA for the CDR3 is TGTGCCAGCAGCCGTGGGACTAGTACGTACGAGCAGTACTTC. Translation: CASSRGTSTYEQYF.

By share, this clone ranks as medium-sized. V gene TRBV6-5 combines with J gene TRBJ1-2; no clear D gene. This CDR3 spans 14 amino acids. Germline assignment: CDR1 MNHEY and CDR2 SVGAGI. Trimming removed 1 base from V and 6 bases from J, with 12 bases in between. The CDR3 region has the DNA TGTGCCAGCAGTTACTTCGTCGACTCTCATGGCTACACCTTC. It yields the protein CASSYFVDSHGYTF.

This rearrangement joins TRBV27 to TRBJ2-1, with 7 bases fitting TRBD1. The germline gives CDR1 MNHEY, CDR2 SMNVEV (reference sequence). Trimming removed 6 bases from V and 0 bases from J; junction bases left unmatched: 5. CDR3 length equals 15 residues. The CDR3 bases are TGTGCCAGCAGGGTCCACAGGGGCTCCTACAATGAGCAGTTCTTC. Its translation is CASRVHRGSYNEQFF.

The rearrangement joins TRBV4-3 to TRBJ1-2, with 9 positions matching TRBD1. Trimming at V came to 0 bases and at J to 8 bases, leaving 10 bases not matched to a gene. The germline V gene encodes CDR1 LGHNA and CDR2 YSLEER. There are 16 residues in the CDR3. The CDR3 reads CASSQDPGDRAGGYTF. The CDR3 coding sequence is TGCGCCAGCAGCCAAGATCCCGGGGACAGGGCGGGGGGCTACACCTTC.

CDR3 nucleotides: TGCGCCAGCAGCCGATTACAGATTAACACTGAAGCTTTCTTT. It translates to CASSRLQINTEAFF. The chain combines TRBV5-1 with TRBJ1-1, with no clear D. The CDR3 is made up of 14 amino acids. Germline V gene data show CDR1 as SGHRS and CDR2 as YFSETQ. Trimming stripped 4 bases from V and 2 bases from J, with 12 bases between.

This chain links TRBV6-1 with TRBJ2-1; D perhaps matches TRBD2 (5 bases). The V end lost 8 bases, the J end lost 4 bases, and 9 bases lay between the germline ends. The CDR3 runs 12 residues. Germline V gene data show CDR1 as MNHNS and CDR2 as SASEGT. The CDR3 region has the DNA TGTGCCAGCGGGGAGTATTACAATGAGCAGTTCTTC. Translating gives CASGEYYNEQFF.

The chain links TRBV13 to TRBJ1-4; 8 nucleotides line up with TRBD1. Germline lookup yields CDR1 PRHDT and CDR2 FYEKMQ (reference sequence). The CDR3 extends over 19 amino acids. The V segment lost 3 bases and the J segment 6 bases; nucleotides outside the gene matches: 18. The CDR3 DNA reads as TGTGCCAGCAGCTTGACCGGGGCAGGGGGCAATATCGACGATGAAAAACTGTTTTTT. It translates to CASSLTGAGGNIDDEKLFF.

The chain carries TRBV28 and TRBJ2-2; the match to TRBD1 covers 7 bases. The junction had 15 bases not matched to a gene; V was cut back by 3 bases and J by 5 bases. The V gene's germline CDR1 is MDHEN and CDR2 SYDVKM. The CDR3 extends over 18 amino acids. The CDR3 DNA follows: TGTGCCAGCAGTTTCCGGGACAGAGCTTTCTCGGGGACCGGGGAGCTGTTTTTT. Protein: CASSFRDRAFSGTGELFF. Complete variable domain (other parts from reference TRBV28 and TRBJ2-2): DVKVTQSSRYLVKRTGEKVFLECVQDMDHENMFWYRQDPGLGLRLIYFSYDVKMKEKGDIPEGYSVSREKKERFSLILESASTNQTSMYLCASSFRDRAFSGTGELFFGEGSRLTVL.

This clone was seen just once. This chain uses TRBV7-9 with TRBJ2-1; 8 bases are a match to TRBD2. The CDR3 has 16 amino acids. V dropped 5 bases and J dropped 3; count of bases not matched to a gene: 9. Germline V gives CDR1 SEHNR, CDR2 FQNEAQ (reference sequence). CDR3 amino acids: CASSQGAGGSYNEQFF. The CDR3 nucleotides read TGTGCCAGCAGCCAAGGGGCGGGGGGCAGCTACAATGAGCAGTTCTTC.

The chain is built from TRBV7-9 and TRBJ1-4, with 9 positions matching TRBD1. V dropped 1 base and J dropped 9; count of bases not matched to a gene: 6. The CDR3 sequence is 15 residues long. In germline, CDR1 is SEHNR, CDR2 FQNEAQ (reference sequence). The CDR3 protein is CASSLVGTGTQKLFF. The CDR3 DNA reads as TGTGCCAGCAGCTTAGTGGGGACAGGGACACAAAAACTGTTTTTT.

The gene calls are TRBV5-8 and TRBJ1-5; 8 bases map to TRBD1. Trimming removed 7 bases from V and 6 bases from J; junction bases left unmatched: 9. Germline lookup yields CDR1 SGHTS and CDR2 YDEGEE. There are 14 residues in the CDR3. The CDR3 loop is CASLEGQGLQPQHF. The CDR3 DNA sequence: TGTGCCAGCCTGGAAGGACAGGGACTTCAGCCCCAGCATTTT. The whole variable domain, filled in from reference TRBV5-8 and TRBJ1-5, reads EAGVTQSPTHLIKTRGQQATLRCSPISGHTSVYWYQQALGLGLQFLLWYDEGEERNRGNFPPRFSGRQFPNYSSELNVNALELEDSALYLCASLEGQGLQPQHFGDGTRLSIL.

This clone has just one count. V and J are TRBV7-2 and TRBJ2-7; D is undetermined. Germline V gene sequence: CDR1 SGHTA, CDR2 FQGNSA. The length of the CDR3 is 14 residues. Trimming stripped 0 bases from V and 0 bases from J, with 6 bases between. The CDR3, as DNA: TGTGCCAGCAGCTTAGCAATCTCCTCCTACGAGCAGTACTTC. The encoded protein is CASSLAISSYEQYF.

The V and J genes are TRBV7-2 and TRBJ2-2; 9 positions match TRBD1. The ends lost 5 bases at V and 8 bases at J; junction bases unmatched: 12. CDR1 SGHTA and CDR2 FQGNSA come from the germline V gene. This CDR3 is 16 amino acids long. The chain's CDR3 is CASSLRPGTGTGELFF. CDR3 DNA sequence: TGTGCCAGCAGCCTAAGACCCGGGACAGGGACTGGGGAGCTGTTTTTT.

In its sample, this clone was seen once. The V gene is TRBV28, the J gene TRBJ1-2, with D tentatively TRBD1 (5 bases). V dropped 2 bases and J dropped 1 base, with 14 bases sitting between them. The length of the CDR3 is 16 residues. Germline lookup yields CDR1 MDHEN and CDR2 SYDVKM. The CDR3 loop is CASSLDSRSVNYGYTF. DNA for the CDR3: TGTGCCAGCAGTTTAGACAGTCGGTCGGTTAACTATGGCTACACCTTC.

This rearrangement joins TRBV7-2 to TRBJ2-5; the D gene is possibly TRBD2 (6 bases). Germline V lookup: CDR1 SGHTA, CDR2 FQGNSA. V lost 1 base and J lost 5, with 23 bases in between. The CDR3 covers 18 residues. CDR3 loop: CASSLVHYTGDVRETQYF. As DNA, the CDR3 is TGTGCCAGCAGCTTAGTCCATTATACGGGGGACGTAAGGGAGACCCAGTACTTC.

This CDR3 reads CASSQVLGRDRGPETQYF. The CDR3 nucleotides read TGCGCCAGCAGCCAAGTCCTCGGGAGGGACAGGGGGCCAGAGACCCAGTACTTC. This chain uses TRBV4-1 with TRBJ2-5, with 12 positions matching TRBD1. CDR1 and CDR2 from the germline V gene are MGHRA and YSYEKL. There are 18 residues in the CDR3. After removal of 1 base from V and 4 bases from J, the junction contained 10 bases not matched to a gene.

The chain carries TRBV10-3 and TRBJ1-4, with TRBD1 as a possible D gene (6 bases). The CDR3 contains 15 residues. In germline, CDR1 is ENHRY, CDR2 SYGVKD. Trimming pared 7 bases from V and 8 bases from J, leaving 20 bases between. The CDR3: CAINLQGTEKEKLFF. CDR3 bases: TGTGCCATCAATTTGCAGGGGACGGAAAAGGAAAAACTGTTTTTT.

This clone was detected only once. This chain links TRBV18 with TRBJ1-2, with D possibly being TRBD1 (6 bases). This CDR3 has 12 residues. Trimming left V 3 bases short and J 5 bases short, with 7 bases between. The V gene's germline CDR1 is KGHSH and CDR2 LQKENI. The CDR3 nucleotides read TGTGCCAGCTCACCCCAGGGGTATGGCTACACCTTC. Protein sequence: CASSPQGYGYTF. The variable domain in full, completed from reference TRBV18 and TRBJ1-2, reads NAGVMQNPRHLVRRRGQEARLRCSPMKGHSHVYWYRQLPEEGLKFMVYLQKENIIDESGMPKERFSAEFPKEGPSILRIQQVVRGDSAAYFCASSPQGYGYTFGSGTRLTVV.

The chain employs TRBV6-4 and TRBJ2-1; D may be TRBD2 (5 bases). Trimming pared 4 bases from V and 2 bases from J, leaving 12 bases between. The CDR3 totals 15 residues. In germline, CDR1 is MRHNA, CDR2 SNTAGT. The DNA of the CDR3 is TGTGCCAGCAGTGTAGGATCCGGGGCCTACAATGAGCAGTTCTTC. Its translation is CASSVGSGAYNEQFF.